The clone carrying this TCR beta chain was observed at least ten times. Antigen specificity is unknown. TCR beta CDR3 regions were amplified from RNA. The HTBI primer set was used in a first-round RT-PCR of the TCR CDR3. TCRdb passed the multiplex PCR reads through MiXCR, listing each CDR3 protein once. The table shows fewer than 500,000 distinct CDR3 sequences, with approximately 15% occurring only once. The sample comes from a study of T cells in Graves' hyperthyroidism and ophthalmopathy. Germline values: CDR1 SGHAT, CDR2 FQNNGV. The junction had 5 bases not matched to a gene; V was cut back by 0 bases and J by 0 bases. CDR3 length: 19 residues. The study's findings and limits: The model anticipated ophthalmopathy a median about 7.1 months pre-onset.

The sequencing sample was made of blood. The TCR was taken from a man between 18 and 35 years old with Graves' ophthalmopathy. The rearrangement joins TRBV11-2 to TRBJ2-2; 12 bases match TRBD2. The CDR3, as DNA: TGTGCCAGCAGCTTAGAACTAGCGGGGGGACTCGCGAACACCGGGGAGCTGTTTTTT. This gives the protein CASSLELAGGLANTGELFF.